This T cell receptor (beta chain) emerged from a study of cytomegalovirus exposure and HLA in healthy donors. Study-level background: Samples from HLA-typed donors yielded approximately 88 million unique TCRs in an early data release. Among 398 genotyped donors, around 80% fell in the Caucasian-associated ancestry cluster.

This clone occurred a few times. The target antigen is unknown. The PCR used 60 Vbeta and 13 Jbeta primers. The repertoire was sequenced with immunoSEQ multiplex PCR; TCRdb's copy has only in-frame clones and lacks some. The data contain about 100,000 clones, about 67% of them singletons. Notes on the study in general: For TCR beta chains, V- and J-gene trimming was later linked to a missense DCLRE1C variant. In an earlier analysis, about 87% or about 30%: the productive usage of most TCR beta V segments.

J gave up 2 bases and V 5 bases, and 4 bases lay outside the gene matches. This CDR3 contains 15 residues. CDR1 is LGHNA, CDR2 YSLEER, per germline. The chain joins TRBV4-3 to TRBJ2-3; 10 bases fit TRBD2. Sequencing used PBMCs. The TCR comes from a woman aged 18-29 years in good health and CMV-seropositive. CDR3 nucleotides: TGCGCCAGCAGCGAGCGGGGGGGCCTCACAGATACGCAGTATTTT. Translated, it gives CASSERGGLTDTQYF.